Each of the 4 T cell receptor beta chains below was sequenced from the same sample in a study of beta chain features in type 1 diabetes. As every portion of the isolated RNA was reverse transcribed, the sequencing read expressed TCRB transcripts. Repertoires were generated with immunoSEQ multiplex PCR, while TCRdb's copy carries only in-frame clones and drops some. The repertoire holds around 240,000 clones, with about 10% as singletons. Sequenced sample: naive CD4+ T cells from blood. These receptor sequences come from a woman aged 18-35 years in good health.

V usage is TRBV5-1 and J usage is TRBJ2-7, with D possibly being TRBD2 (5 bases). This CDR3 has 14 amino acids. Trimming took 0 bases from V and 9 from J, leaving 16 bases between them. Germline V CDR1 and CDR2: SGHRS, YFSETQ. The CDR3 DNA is TGCGCCAGCAGCTTGGGGCCTCAACCCCGGGGGCAGTACTTC. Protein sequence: CASSLGPQPRGQYF.

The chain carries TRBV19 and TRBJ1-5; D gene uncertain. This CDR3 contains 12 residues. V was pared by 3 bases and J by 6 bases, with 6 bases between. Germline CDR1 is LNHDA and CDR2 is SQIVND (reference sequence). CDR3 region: CASSMRVQPQHF. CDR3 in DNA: TGTGCCAGTAGTATGAGGGTTCAGCCCCAGCATTTT.

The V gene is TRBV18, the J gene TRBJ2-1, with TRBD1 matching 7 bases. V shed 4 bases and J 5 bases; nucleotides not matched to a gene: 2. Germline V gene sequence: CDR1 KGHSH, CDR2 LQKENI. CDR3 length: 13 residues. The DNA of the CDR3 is TGTGCCAGCTCACTCGGACAGGACAATGAGCAGTTCTTC. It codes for CASSLGQDNEQFF.

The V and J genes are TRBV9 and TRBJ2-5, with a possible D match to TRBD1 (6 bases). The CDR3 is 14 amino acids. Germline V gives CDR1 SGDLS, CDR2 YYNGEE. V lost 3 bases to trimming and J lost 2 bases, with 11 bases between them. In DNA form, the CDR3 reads TGTGCCAGCAGCGGAACGGGACAACAAGAGACCCAGTACTTC. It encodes CASSGTGQQETQYF.